By frequency in the sample, the clone carrying this TCR beta chain is medium-sized. Follow-up blood was drawn about 14 weeks, roughly three months, after antiretroviral therapy began. Whole blood was used without fractionation, so all unsorted peripheral T cells were included. This specimen comes from a study of HIV-infected patients and healthy controls. Trimming cost V 6 bases and J 7 bases, with 16 bases left between them. The CDR3 contains 14 residues. Germline V gives CDR1 KGHSH, CDR2 LQKENI. Reverse transcription used about 500 ng RNA and constant-region primers for alpha and beta. Alpha and beta chain libraries were made separately by chain-specific third strand synthesis with multiplexing indices. TCRdb itself ran the 5' RACE reads through MiXCR, one entry per CDR3 protein. The sample shows roughly 14,000 distinct CDR3 sequences, around 10% of them seen only once.

The sample here was blood, taken during antiretroviral therapy. The receptor's source is an adult with HIV infection. The donor label of this sample is uncertain. The chain has TRBV18 and TRBJ1-5, with D perhaps TRBD1 (5 bases). The CDR3 protein is CASSRDGARQPQHF. CDR3 nucleotides: TGTGCCAGCTCCCGGGACGGGGCGAGGCAGCCCCAGCATTTT.